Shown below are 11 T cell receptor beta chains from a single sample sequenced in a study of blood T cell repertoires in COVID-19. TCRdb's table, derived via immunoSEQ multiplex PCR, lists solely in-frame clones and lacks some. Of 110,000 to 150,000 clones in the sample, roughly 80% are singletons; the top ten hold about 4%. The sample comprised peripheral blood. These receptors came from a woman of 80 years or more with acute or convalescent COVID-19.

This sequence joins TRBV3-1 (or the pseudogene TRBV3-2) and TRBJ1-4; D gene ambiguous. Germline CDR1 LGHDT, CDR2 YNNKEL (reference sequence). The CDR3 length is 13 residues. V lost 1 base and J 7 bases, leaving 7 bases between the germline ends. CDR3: CASSQGWSEKLFF. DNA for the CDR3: TGTGCCAGCAGCCAAGGGTGGAGTGAAAAACTGTTTTTT.

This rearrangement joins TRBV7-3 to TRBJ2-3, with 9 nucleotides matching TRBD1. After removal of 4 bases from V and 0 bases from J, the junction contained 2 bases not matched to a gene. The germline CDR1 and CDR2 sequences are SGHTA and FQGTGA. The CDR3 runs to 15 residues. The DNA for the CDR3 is TGTGCCAGCAGCTCAGGACAGGGGAGCACAGATACGCAGTATTTT. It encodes CASSSGQGSTDTQYF.

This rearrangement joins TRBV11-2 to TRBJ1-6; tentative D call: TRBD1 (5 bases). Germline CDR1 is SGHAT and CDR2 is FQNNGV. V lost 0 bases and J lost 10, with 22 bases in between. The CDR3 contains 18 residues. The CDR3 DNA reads TGTGCCAGCAGCTTAGATGGTTGGGTGTTAGGGCGGACATCACCCCTCCACTTT. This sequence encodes CASSLDGWVLGRTSPLHF.

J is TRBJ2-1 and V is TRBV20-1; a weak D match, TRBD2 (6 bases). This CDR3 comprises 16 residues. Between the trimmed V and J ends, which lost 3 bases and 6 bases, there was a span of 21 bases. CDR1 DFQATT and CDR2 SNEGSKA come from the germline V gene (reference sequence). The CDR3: CSASHSAGSSVNEQFF. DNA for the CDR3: TGCAGTGCTAGTCATTCCGCCGGGAGTTCCGTCAATGAGCAGTTCTTC.

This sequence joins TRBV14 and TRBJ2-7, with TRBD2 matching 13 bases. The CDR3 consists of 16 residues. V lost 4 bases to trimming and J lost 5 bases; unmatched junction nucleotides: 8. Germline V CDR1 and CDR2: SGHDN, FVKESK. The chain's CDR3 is CASSPSRLAGGHEQYF. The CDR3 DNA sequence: TGTGCCAGCAGCCCGTCCCGACTAGCGGGGGGCCACGAGCAGTACTTC. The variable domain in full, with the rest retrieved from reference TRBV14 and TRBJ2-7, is EAGVTQFPSHSVIEKGQTVTLRCDPISGHDNLYWYRRVMGKEIKFLLHFVKESKQDESGMPNNRFLAERTGGTYSTLKVQPAELEDSGVYFCASSPSRLAGGHEQYFGPGTRLTVT.

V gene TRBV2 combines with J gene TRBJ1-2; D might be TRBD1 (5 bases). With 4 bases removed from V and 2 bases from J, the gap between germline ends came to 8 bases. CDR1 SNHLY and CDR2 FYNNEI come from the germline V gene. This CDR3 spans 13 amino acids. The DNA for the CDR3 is TGTGCCAGCAGTGCAGGGAGGAACTATGGCTACACCTTC. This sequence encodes CASSAGRNYGYTF.

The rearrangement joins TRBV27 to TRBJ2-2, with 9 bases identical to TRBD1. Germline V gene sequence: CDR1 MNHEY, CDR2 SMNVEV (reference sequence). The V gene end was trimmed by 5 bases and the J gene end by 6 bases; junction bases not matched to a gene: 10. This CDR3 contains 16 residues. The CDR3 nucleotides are TGTGCCAGCAGTCGATCCGGGACAGGGTTTGCCGGGGAGCTGTTTTTT. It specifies CASSRSGTGFAGELFF.

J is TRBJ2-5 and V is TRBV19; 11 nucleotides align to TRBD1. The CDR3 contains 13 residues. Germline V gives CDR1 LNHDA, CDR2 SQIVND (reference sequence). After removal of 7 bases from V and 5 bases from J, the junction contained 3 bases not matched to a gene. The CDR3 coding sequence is TGTGCCAGTACCCGGGACAGGGGGGAGACCCAGTACTTC. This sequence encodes CASTRDRGETQYF. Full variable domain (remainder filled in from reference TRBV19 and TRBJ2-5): DGGITQSPKYLFRKEGQNVTLSCEQNLNHDAMYWYRQDPGQGLRLIYYSQIVNDFQKGDIAEGYSVSREKKESFPLTVTSAQKNPTAFYLCASTRDRGETQYFGPGTRLLVL.

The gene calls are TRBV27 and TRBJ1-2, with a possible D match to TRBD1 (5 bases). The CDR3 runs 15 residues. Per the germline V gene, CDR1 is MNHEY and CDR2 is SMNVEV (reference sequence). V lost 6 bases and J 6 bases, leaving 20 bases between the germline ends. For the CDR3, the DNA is TGTGCCAGCAGCCCAAGGGGTCGGGGGTTCCATGGCTACACCTTC. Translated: CASSPRGRGFHGYTF.

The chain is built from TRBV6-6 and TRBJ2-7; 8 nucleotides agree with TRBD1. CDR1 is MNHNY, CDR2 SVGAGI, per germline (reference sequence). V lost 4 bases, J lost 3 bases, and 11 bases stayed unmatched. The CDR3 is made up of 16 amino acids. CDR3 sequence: CASSSSPQGGFYEQYF. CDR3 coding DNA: TGTGCCAGCAGTTCGTCCCCACAGGGGGGTTTCTACGAGCAGTACTTC.

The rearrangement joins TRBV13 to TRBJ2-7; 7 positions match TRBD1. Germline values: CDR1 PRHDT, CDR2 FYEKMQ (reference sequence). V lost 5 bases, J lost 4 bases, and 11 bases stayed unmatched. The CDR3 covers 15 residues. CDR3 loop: CASSAQGEGVYEQYF. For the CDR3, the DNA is TGTGCCAGCAGCGCCCAGGGGGAAGGGGTTTACGAGCAGTACTTC.